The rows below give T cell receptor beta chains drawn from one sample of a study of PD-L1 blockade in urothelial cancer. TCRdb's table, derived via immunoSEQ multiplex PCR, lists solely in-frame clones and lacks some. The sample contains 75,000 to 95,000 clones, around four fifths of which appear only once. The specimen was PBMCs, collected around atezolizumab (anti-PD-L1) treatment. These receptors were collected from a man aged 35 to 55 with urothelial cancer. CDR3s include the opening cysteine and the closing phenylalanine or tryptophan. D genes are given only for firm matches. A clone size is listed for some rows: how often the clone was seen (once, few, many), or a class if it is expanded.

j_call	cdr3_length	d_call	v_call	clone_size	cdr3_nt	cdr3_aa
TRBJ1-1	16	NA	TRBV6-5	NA	TGTGCCAGCAGTTACTCGAAGGGGAAATTGAACACTGAAGCTTTCTTT	CASSYSKGKLNTEAFF
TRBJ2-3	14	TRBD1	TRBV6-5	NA	TGTGCCAGCAGTTACGTACAGGGGGGTGATACGCAGTATTTT	CASSYVQGGDTQYF
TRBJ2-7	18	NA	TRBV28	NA	TGTGCCAGCAGGACCGATTACCCAGAGACAGAAAGGGCCTACGAGCAGTACTTC	CASRTDYPETERAYEQYF
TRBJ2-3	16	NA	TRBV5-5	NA	TGTGCCAGCAGCTTTCCAGCGGATCGGAGCACAGATACGCAGTATTTT	CASSFPADRSTDTQYF
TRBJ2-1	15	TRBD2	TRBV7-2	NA	TGTGCCAGCAGCTTAGCCGCGGGAGGGGGGGTGGAGCAGTTCTTC	CASSLAAGGGVEQFF
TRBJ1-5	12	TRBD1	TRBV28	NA	TGTGCCACCCCCACAGGGGGTCAGCCCCAGCATTTT	CATPTGGQPQHF
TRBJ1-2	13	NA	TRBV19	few	TGTGCCAGTAGACTCCAGGGGAGGGATGGCTACACCTTC	CASRLQGRDGYTF
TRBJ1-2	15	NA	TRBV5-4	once	TGTGCCAGCAGCGTTCAGGGGACGCGCATCTATGGCTACACCTTC	CASSVQGTRIYGYTF
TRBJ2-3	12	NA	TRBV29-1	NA	TGCAGCGTTGACCCTTCCACAGATACGCAGTATTTT	CSVDPSTDTQYF
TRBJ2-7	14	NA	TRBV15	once	TGTGCCACCAGCAGAGACCCGAAGGGGGACGAGCAGTACTTC	CATSRDPKGDEQYF
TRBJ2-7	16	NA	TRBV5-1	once	TGCGCCAGCAGCCGACAGGTAGGCGGGAGCGGATACGAGCAGTACTTC	CASSRQVGGSGYEQYF
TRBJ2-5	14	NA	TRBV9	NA	TGTGCCAGCAGCGACCCGGGAGTCCGGGAGACCCAGTACTTC	CASSDPGVRETQYF
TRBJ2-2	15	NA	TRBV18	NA	TGTGCCAGCTCACCTGGGAGCGGGTTCACCGGGGAGCTGTTTTTT	CASSPGSGFTGELFF
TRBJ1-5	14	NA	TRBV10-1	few	TGCGCCAGCAGACAGAGGGAGCGGTTTCAGCCCCAGCATTTT	CASRQRERFQPQHF
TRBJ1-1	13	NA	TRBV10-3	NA	TGTGCCATCAGTGAAACAGAAGTCACTGAAGCTTTCTTT	CAISETEVTEAFF
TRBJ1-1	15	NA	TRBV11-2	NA	TGTGCCAGCAGCTTCGCCTACAGGGCGAAGGGTGAAGCTTTCTTT	CASSFAYRAKGEAFF
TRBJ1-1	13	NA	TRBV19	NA	TGTGCCAGTAGTATTTACCAGTACACTGAAGCTTTCTTT	CASSIYQYTEAFF
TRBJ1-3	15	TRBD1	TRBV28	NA	TGTGCCAGCAACACAGGGGCACCGGAAGGAAACACCATATATTTT	CASNTGAPEGNTIYF
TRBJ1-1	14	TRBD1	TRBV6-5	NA	TGTGCCAGCAGAACCGGGACAGGGTCGACTGAAGCTTTCTTT	CASRTGTGSTEAFF
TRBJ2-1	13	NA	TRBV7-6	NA	TGTGCCAGCAGCCCGGGGTTCGGGGATGAGCAGTTCTTC	CASSPGFGDEQFF
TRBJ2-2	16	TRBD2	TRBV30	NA	TGTGCCTGTCAAGGGCTTAGCGGGAGTTTTACCGGGGAGCTGTTTTTT	CACQGLSGSFTGELFF
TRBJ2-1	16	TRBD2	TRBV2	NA	TGTGCCAGCAGTCAGGGACTAGCGGGAGGTCAGAGTGAGCAGTTCTTC	CASSQGLAGGQSEQFF
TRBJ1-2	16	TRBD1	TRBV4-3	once	TGCGCCAGCAGCCAAGAGGTAAACAGGGGGACCTATGGCTACACCTTC	CASSQEVNRGTYGYTF
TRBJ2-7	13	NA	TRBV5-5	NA	TGTGCCAGGGACCCAGGGGTTCCGTACGAGCAGTACTTC	CARDPGVPYEQYF
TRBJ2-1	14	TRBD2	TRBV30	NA	TGTGCCTGGAACTCCGGGAGGGCCTACAATGAGCAGTTCTTC	CAWNSGRAYNEQFF
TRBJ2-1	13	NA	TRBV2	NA	TGTGCCAGCAGTGATCCCATAGCGTACGAGCAGTTCTTC	CASSDPIAYEQFF
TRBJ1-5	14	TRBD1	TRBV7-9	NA	TGTGCCAGCAGCTTGGAGGGGGCTGGTCAGCCCCAGCATTTT	CASSLEGAGQPQHF
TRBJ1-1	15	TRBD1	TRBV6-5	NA	TGTGCCAGCATCCTTTCCGGGACAGTGAACACTGAAGCTTTCTTT	CASILSGTVNTEAFF
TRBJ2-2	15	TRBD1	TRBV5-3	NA	TGTGCCAGAAGCAAACAGGGGGCGGGATCCGGGGAGCTGTTTTTT	CARSKQGAGSGELFF
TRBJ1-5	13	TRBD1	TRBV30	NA	TGTGCCTGGAGCAGGGGGCAGAATCAGCCCCAGCATTTT	CAWSRGQNQPQHF
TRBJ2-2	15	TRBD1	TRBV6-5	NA	TGTGCCAGCAGCGCAACGTTGACAGGGACCGGGGAGCTGTTTTTT	CASSATLTGTGELFF
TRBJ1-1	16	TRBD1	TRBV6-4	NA	TGTGCCAGCAGTGATTCTAAGGGGGCCTGCTTCACTGAAGCTTTCTTT	CASSDSKGACFTEAFF
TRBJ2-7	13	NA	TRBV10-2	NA	TGCGCCAGCAGTGAAGCAAGCGACTACGAGCAGTACTTC	CASSEASDYEQYF
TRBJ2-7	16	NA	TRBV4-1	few	TGCGCCAGCAGCCCACTCGCGGCGCCAGCCTCCTACGAGCAGTACTTC	CASSPLAAPASYEQYF
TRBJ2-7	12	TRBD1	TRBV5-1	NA	TGCGCCAGCAGCGGAACAGGGGGGGAGCAGTACTTC	CASSGTGGEQYF
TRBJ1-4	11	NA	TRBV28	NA	TGTGCCAGCGAGGGAGAAGAAAAACTGTTTTTT	CASEGEEKLFF
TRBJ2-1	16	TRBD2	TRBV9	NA	TGTGCCAGCAGCCCTCCCCCTCGGGAGGGCACTAATGAGCAGTTCTTC	CASSPPPREGTNEQFF
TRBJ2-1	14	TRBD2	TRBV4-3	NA	TGCGCCAGCAGCCTGGGGCCCGCTAGCGGAGAGCAGTTCTTC	CASSLGPASGEQFF
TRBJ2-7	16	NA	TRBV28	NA	TGTGCCAGCAGTTCCCAAACGGCGGGTTCCACCTACGAGCAGTACTTC	CASSSQTAGSTYEQYF